The T cell receptor (beta chain) described here comes from a study of monozygotic twins with inflammatory bowel disease. From its re-call of the 5' RACE reads, TCRdb lists each CDR3 protein once, without DNA. This sample's table has around 150,000 distinct CDR3 sequences. The CDR3 is made up of 15 amino acids. The germline V gene has CDR1 MNHNS and CDR2 SASEGT. The rearrangement links TRBV6-1 to TRBJ2-2; TCRdb designates TRBD1, a call that cannot be tested without DNA. Sequencing was done on a sample of blood. The sequence derives from a human donor with ulcerative colitis or Crohn's disease, or a healthy co-twin of an affected twin (not recorded which). The CDR3 reads CASIGYREDTGELFF.